This record looks at one T cell receptor beta chain sequence and its context. Its target is unknown. This entry belongs to a study of T cell responses to AZD1222 COVID-19 vaccine. Findings and limits, study-wide: Repertoires were obtained solely post-peak T cell response. Seropositive status at baseline applied to only six AZD1222 recipients.

Generated by immunoSEQ multiplex PCR, the TCRdb table keeps only in-frame clones and is missing some. This sample has tens of thousands of clones, with 85% to 90% found just once. The source of this sequence is an adult in good health. Sequencing used peripheral blood, obtained on day 0 of MenACWY control vaccination.

CDR3 coding DNA: TGCGCCAGCAGCTTGGATAGAGTCTCCTATGGCTACACCTTC. It translates to CASSLDRVSYGYTF. This chain links TRBV5-1 with TRBJ1-2; no firm D call. V was shortened by 0 bases and J by 4 bases, with 10 bases between the two germline ends. CDR3 length: 14 amino acids. The germline CDR1 and CDR2 sequences are SGHRS and YFSETQ.